The T cell receptor (beta chain) described here comes from a study of blood T cell repertoires in COVID-19. Germline-derived CDR1 and CDR2 are SGHAT and FQNNGV. The CDR3 is 13 residues long. V was trimmed by 1 base and J by 2 bases, leaving 6 bases between them. Here immunoSEQ multiplex PCR was the method, and the copy in TCRdb shows in-frame clones only, minus some. Of 170,000 or so clones in the sample, around 83% are singletons; the top ten hold 6.2%. The sequence was obtained from a middle-aged man who had recovered from COVID-19. Sequenced: PBMCs or T cells enriched from blood (not recorded which). The V gene is TRBV11-2, the J gene TRBJ2-7, with unresolved D. The CDR3 DNA sequence: TGTGCCAGCAGCTTAGTGGCACCCTACGAGCAGTACTTC. Translation gives CASSLVAPYEQYF.